One sample yielded the 20 T cell receptor beta chains listed below, sequenced in a study of low-dose radiotherapy and immunotherapy resistance in tumors. Alpha and beta chains were covered, as first-strand cDNA relied on TRAV- and TRBV-specific primers. PCR amplification of the TCRs was performed with Phusion for 20 PCR cycles, and it relied on a constant-region primer together with a V-primer adapter. MiXCR was run by TCRdb on the reads, yielding one entry per CDR3 protein. Of 65,000 to 95,000 distinct CDR3 sequences in the sample, approximately 17% were seen once. Specified time point: before trial treatment. Here the sequenced sample was PBMCs, taken before treatment. The origin of the receptors is a male donor with prostate cancer.

V and J are TRBV10-3 and TRBJ1-2; D gene ambiguous. In germline, CDR1 is ENHRY, CDR2 SYGVKD. Deletions cut 3 bases from V and 2 bases from J, with 7 bases between. The CDR3 extends over 13 amino acids. The CDR3 DNA sequence: TGTGCCATCAGTGAAGACGGGAACTATGGCTACACCTTC. It yields the protein CAISEDGNYGYTF.

This clonotype was counted ten times or more. The rearrangement links TRBV18 to TRBJ1-5; 8 positions match TRBD1. The CDR3 consists of 14 residues. Losses at the gene ends were 6 bases for V and 2 bases for J; bases not matched to a gene: 3. CDR1 and CDR2 (germline): KGHSH, LQKENI. CDR3 residues: CASSPGGGNQPQHF. In nucleotides, the CDR3 is TGTGCCAGCTCCCCAGGGGGCGGCAATCAGCCCCAGCATTTT.

Details on this clonotype: Given a far larger clone just one base away, this is likely a sequencing read error. The chain links TRBV3-1 to TRBJ2-7; 9 bases fit TRBD2. In germline, CDR1 is LGHDT, CDR2 YNNKEL (reference sequence). After removal of 7 bases from V and 7 bases from J, the junction contained 5 bases not matched to a gene. The CDR3 consists of 12 residues. CDR3 protein: CASTGTSYEQYF. As DNA, the CDR3 is TGTGCCAGCACCGGGACTAGCTATGAGCAGTACTTC.

This clonotype was counted at least ten times. The chain is built from TRBV29-1 and TRBJ1-1; D may be TRBD1 (5 bases). Between the trimmed V and J ends, which lost 6 bases and 2 bases, there was a span of 13 bases. Germline CDR1 and CDR2: SQVTM and ANQGSEA. CDR3 size: 13 residues. The CDR3 nucleotides read TGCAGCGTCCCTAGGGGCAGCAACACTGAAGCTTTCTTT. Protein sequence: CSVPRGSNTEAFF.

The DNA for the CDR3 is TGTGCCAGCACTCCAGCGGGAGTTTACGAGCAGTACTTC. It specifies CASTPAGVYEQYF. The chain is built from TRBV28 and TRBJ2-7, with TRBD2 identical over 8 bases. CDR1 and CDR2 (germline): MDHEN, SYDVKM. CDR3 length: 13 residues. The V segment lost 7 bases and the J segment 4 bases; nucleotides outside the gene matches: 6. The full variable domain, rest sourced from reference TRBV28 and TRBJ2-7, is DVKVTQSSRYLVKRTGEKVFLECVQDMDHENMFWYRQDPGLGLRLIYFSYDVKMKEKGDIPEGYSVSREKKERFSLILESASTNQTSMYLCASTPAGVYEQYFGPGTRLTVT.

This clonotype has a count of ten or more. V is TRBV7-2 and J is TRBJ1-6; D gene ambiguous. The CDR3 is 13 residues long. Per germline, CDR1 SGHTA and CDR2 FQGNSA. V lost 0 bases, J lost 13 bases, and 10 bases lay in between. CDR3 in DNA: TGTGCCAGCAGCTTAGCGCCCCCAAGGCCCCTCCACTTT. Its translation is CASSLAPPRPLHF.

This clonotype was seen at least ten times. The chain employs TRBV3-1 and TRBJ1-1; D remains ambiguous. Germline CDR1 LGHDT, CDR2 YNNKEL (reference sequence). The CDR3 consists of 14 residues. Trimming cost V 4 bases and J 8 bases, with 17 bases left between them. The CDR3 sequence is CASSRQVLGGEAFF. Written as DNA, the CDR3 is TGTGCCAGCAGCCGTCAGGTTTTAGGCGGCGAAGCTTTCTTT. The complete variable domain, with remaining parts taken from reference TRBV3-1 and TRBJ1-1, reads DTAVSQTPKYLVTQMGNDKSIKCEQNLGHDTMYWYKQDSKKFLKIMFSYNNKELIINETVPNRFSPKSPDKAHLNLHINSLELGDSAVYFCASSRQVLGGEAFFGQGTRLTVV.

In this sample, this clonotype turned up many times. V and J are TRBV5-4 and TRBJ2-7; 7 bases line up with TRBD2. Germline values: CDR1 SGHNT, CDR2 YYREEE (reference sequence). This CDR3 has 15 amino acids. With 4 bases clipped from V and 3 bases from J, the junction kept 10 bases outside the gene matches. CDR3 protein: CASSPGLGEHYEQYF. The CDR3 DNA follows: TGTGCCAGCAGCCCCGGACTAGGCGAACACTACGAGCAGTACTTC.

V gene TRBV20-1 combines with J gene TRBJ2-7; 8 bases match TRBD1. The CDR3 is 12 amino acids. V lost 6 bases, J lost 5 bases, and 6 bases stayed unmatched. From germline, CDR1 is DFQATT and CDR2 SNEGSKA (reference sequence). The CDR3 here is CSANPGGDEQYF. CDR3 bases: TGCAGTGCCAATCCAGGGGGCGACGAGCAGTACTTC.

Many counts were recorded for this clonotype. The gene calls are TRBV7-2 and TRBJ1-1; 7 nucleotides line up with TRBD1. Trimming cost V 1 base and J 7 bases; bases outside gene matches: 6. Germline CDR1 reads SGHTA; CDR2 reads FQGNSA. There are 14 residues in the CDR3. CDR3 in DNA: TGTGCCAGCAGCTTAGGTGACAGGGTGATTGAAGCTTTCTTT. Protein sequence: CASSLGDRVIEAFF.

V usage is TRBV18 and J usage is TRBJ2-5; TRBD1 matches 11 bases. This CDR3 is built from 15 residues. Per the germline V gene, CDR1 is KGHSH and CDR2 is LQKENI. Trimming at V came to 1 base and at J to 5 bases, leaving 3 bases not matched to a gene. CDR3 sequence: CASSPLDRGLETQYF. The CDR3 DNA sequence: TGTGCCAGCTCACCACTGGACAGGGGGCTTGAGACCCAGTACTTC.

A word on this clonotype: This may arise from a read error, as a much more abundant clone is one base away. The chain carries TRBV7-3 and TRBJ2-1, with D unresolved. Germline V gene lookup returns CDR1 SGHTA and CDR2 FQGTGA. CDR3 length: 13 amino acids. The CDR3 DNA is TGTGCCAGCAGCTTAACGAGAGAGAATGAGCAGTCCTTC. Protein sequence: CASSLTRENEQSF.

In its sample, this clonotype was seen a few times. This chain links TRBV29-1 with TRBJ1-1, with 9 positions matching TRBD1. V dropped 7 bases and J dropped 5; count of bases not matched to a gene: 5. Germline V gene sequence: CDR1 SQVTM, CDR2 ANQGSEA. The CDR3 length is 12 residues. The CDR3 is CSAGTGLTEAFF. Here the CDR3 DNA reads TGCAGCGCCGGGACAGGGTTGACTGAAGCTTTCTTT.

This clonotype has ten or more counts. This chain joins TRBV30 and TRBJ1-2, with 8 bases fitting TRBD1. Looked up from germline, CDR1 is GTSNPN and CDR2 is SVGIG (reference sequence). Trimming took 2 bases from V and 4 from J; bases not matched to a gene: 15. The CDR3 extends over 17 amino acids. The CDR3 reads CAWSYYRGMRSGYGYTF. The CDR3 coding sequence is TGTGCCTGGAGTTACTACAGGGGGATGCGGTCGGGCTATGGCTACACCTTC.

This clonotype was detected a few times. The chain combines TRBV5-6 with TRBJ2-2; TRBD1 matches 7 bases. Germline CDR1 reads SGHDT; CDR2 reads YYEEEE. The CDR3 extends over 15 amino acids. The trim removed 0 bases at V and 7 bases at J, leaving 6 bases unmatched. The CDR3 spells CASSLVPTGDGELFF. The CDR3 nucleotides are TGTGCCAGCAGCTTGGTCCCTACAGGGGACGGGGAGCTGTTTTTT.

The rearrangement uses TRBV7-3 and TRBJ2-5, with TRBD2 matching 8 bases. With V trimmed by 6 bases and J by 5 bases, 5 bases remained unmatched. The germline gives CDR1 SGHTA, CDR2 FQGTGA. This CDR3 contains 13 residues. The CDR3 sequence is CASSRASGETQYF. The CDR3 DNA reads as TGTGCCAGCAGTCGTGCTAGCGGGGAGACCCAGTACTTC.

This clonotype was seen many times. The CDR3 loop is CASSERRGQGSGELFF. The CDR3 DNA reads as TGTGCCAGCAGCGAAAGGCGGGGACAGGGCTCCGGGGAGCTGTTTTTT. The chain joins TRBV6-1 to TRBJ2-2; 9 nucleotides line up with TRBD1. V lost 6 bases, J lost 6 bases, and 11 bases stayed unmatched. From germline, CDR1 is MNHNS and CDR2 SASEGT. This CDR3 spans 16 amino acids.

This clonotype was counted at least ten times. DNA for the CDR3: TGTGCCAGCAGCCAGTTAGCGGGGGAGTTACAAGAGACCCAGTACTTC. This codes for CASSQLAGELQETQYF. This sequence joins TRBV4-2 and TRBJ2-5, with TRBD2 identical over 9 bases. V trimming: 3 bases; J trimming: 2 bases; junction bases outside the gene matches: 7. The germline V gene has CDR1 LGHNA and CDR2 YNFKEQ. This CDR3 contains 16 residues.

This clonotype was picked up many times. The CDR3 sequence: CASSQRKREYGTDTQYF. The CDR3 DNA is TGTGCCAGCAGCCAAAGGAAGCGGGAGTATGGCACAGATACGCAGTATTTT. The V gene is TRBV4-2, the J gene TRBJ2-3, with 8 bases matching TRBD2. Looked up from germline, CDR1 is LGHNA and CDR2 is YNFKEQ. The V segment lost 2 bases and the J segment 1 base; nucleotides outside the gene matches: 8. This CDR3 has 17 residues.

This clonotype showed up many times. The rearrangement links TRBV28 to TRBJ2-1, with 11 bases that match TRBD2. The CDR3 covers 14 residues. Germline trimming cut 5 bases from V and 6 bases from J; bases unmatched to any gene: 3. Germline lookup yields CDR1 MDHEN and CDR2 SYDVKM. In DNA, the CDR3 is TGTGCCAGCAGTGCTAGCGGGGGGACCAATGAGCAGTTCTTC. This encodes CASSASGGTNEQFF.